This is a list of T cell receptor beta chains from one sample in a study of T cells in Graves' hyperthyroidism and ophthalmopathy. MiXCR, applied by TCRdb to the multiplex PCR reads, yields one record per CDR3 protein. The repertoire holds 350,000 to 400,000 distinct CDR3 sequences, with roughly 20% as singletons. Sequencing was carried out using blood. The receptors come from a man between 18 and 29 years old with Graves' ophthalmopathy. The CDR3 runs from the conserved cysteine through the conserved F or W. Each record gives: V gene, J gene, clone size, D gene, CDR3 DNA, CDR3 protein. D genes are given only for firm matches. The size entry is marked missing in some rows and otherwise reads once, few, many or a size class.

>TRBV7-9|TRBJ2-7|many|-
TGTGCCAGCAGTTCTAGGGCGGGGGACACCTACGAGCAGTACTTC
CASSSRAGDTYEQYF
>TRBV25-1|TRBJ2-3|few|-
TGTGCCAGCAGTGAATATACCCCCACAGAAGCAGATACGCAGTATTTT
CASSEYTPTEADTQYF
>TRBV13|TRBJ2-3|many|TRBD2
TGTGCCAGCAGCTCCAGGACTAGCGGGGGGGCAGTTGATACGCAGTATTTT
CASSSRTSGGAVDTQYF
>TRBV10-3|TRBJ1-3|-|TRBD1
TGTGCCATCAATGACAGGGGGAAGGCTGGAAACACCATATATTTT
CAINDRGKAGNTIYF
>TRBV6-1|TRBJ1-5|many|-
TGTGCCAGCAGTGGGGACTCGGAGAGGGGTCAGCCCCAGCATTTT
CASSGDSERGQPQHF
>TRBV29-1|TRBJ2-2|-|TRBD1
TGCAGCGCGGGACAGGATGCGAACACCGGGGAGCTGTTTTTT
CSAGQDANTGELFF
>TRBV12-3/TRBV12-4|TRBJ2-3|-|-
TGTGCCAGCAGTTTACACTCTAGCACAGATACGCAGTATTTT
CASSLHSSTDTQYF
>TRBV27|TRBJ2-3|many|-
TGTGCCAGCAGTTTATTGGGTGATACTAGCACAGATACGCAGTATTTT
CASSLLGDTSTDTQYF
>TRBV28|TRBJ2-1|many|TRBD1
TGTGCCAGCAGTTTCGGGGACAGGGCCTACAATGAGCAGTTCTTC
CASSFGDRAYNEQFF
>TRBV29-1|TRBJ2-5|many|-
TGCAGCGTTGAAGATTGGGACACTCAAGAGACCCAGTACTTC
CSVEDWDTQETQYF
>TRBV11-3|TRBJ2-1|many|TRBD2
TGTGCCAGCTCCGCGTTAGCGGGGGGTTACAATGAGCAGTTCTTC
CASSALAGGYNEQFF
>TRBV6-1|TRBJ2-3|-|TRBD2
TGTGTCAGCACCTCGTCTAGCGGGGGGGCAGATACGCAGTATTTT
CVSTSSSGGADTQYF
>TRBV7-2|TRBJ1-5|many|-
TGTGCCAGCAGCACAGGGTCTTATCAGCCCCAGCATTTT
CASSTGSYQPQHF
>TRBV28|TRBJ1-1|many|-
TGTGCCTTAAACAGGGCTGGGACTGAAGCTTTCTTT
CALNRAGTEAFF
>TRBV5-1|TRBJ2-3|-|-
TGCGTCAGCAGCTCTGGGACTCTCCAAGATACGCAGTATTTT
CVSSSGTLQDTQYF
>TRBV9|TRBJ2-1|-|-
TGTGCCAGCAGCACCGGCACCGGGGAGCAGTTCTTC
CASSTGTGEQFF